This is a list of T cell receptor beta chains from one sample in a study of OX40 agonist ivuxolimab in advanced cancers. Sequencing was performed with immunoSEQ multiplex PCR; in TCRdb, only in-frame clones are kept and a portion is missing. Here the sample spans tens of thousands of clones, about 88% being singletons. The specimen comprised CD4+ or CD8+ T cells sorted from blood, sampled in a trial of the OX40 agonist ivuxolimab. The source is an adult with an advanced solid tumor such as melanoma, head and neck, liver or kidney cancer. CDR3s include the opening cysteine and the closing phenylalanine or tryptophan. A D gene is named only where the DNA matches it firmly. Clone size is given for some rows only: seen once, a few or many times, or a class if the clone is expanded.

TRBV30	.	TRBJ2-7	15	TRBD2	CAWSYGTSGRSEQYF	TGTGCCTGGAGTTATGGGACTAGCGGTAGATCCGAGCAGTACTTC
TRBV30	.	TRBJ2-1	11	.	CAWSIGNEQFF	TGTGCCTGGAGTATTGGCAATGAGCAGTTCTTC
TRBV15	.	TRBJ1-2	18	TRBD1	CATRGRQGAQSDNYGYTF	TGTGCCACCAGGGGAAGACAGGGGGCGCAAAGTGATAACTATGGCTACACCTTC
TRBV7-2	.	TRBJ2-7	14	.	CASSDITDSYEQYF	TGTGCCAGCAGCGATATAACAGACTCCTACGAGCAGTACTTC
TRBV9	.	TRBJ1-2	15	TRBD1	CASSVGGTGNYGYTF	TGTGCCAGCAGCGTAGGGGGGACAGGGAACTATGGCTACACCTTC
TRBV27	.	TRBJ2-7	14	TRBD1	CASSFGQGPYEQYF	TGTGCCAGCAGTTTTGGACAGGGACCCTACGAGCAGTACTTC
TRBV6-5	.	TRBJ2-3	15	TRBD1	CASSIGTGGSDTQYF	TGTGCCAGCAGTATCGGGACAGGGGGTTCAGATACGCAGTATTTT
TRBV7-6	.	TRBJ2-1	14	.	CASSGPPRGDEQFF	TGTGCCAGCTCAGGCCCACCGAGGGGAGATGAGCAGTTCTTC
TRBV27	.	TRBJ1-2	12	TRBD1	CASSRTGDGYTF	TGTGCCAGCAGTCGGACAGGGGATGGCTACACCTTC
TRBV19	.	TRBJ2-5	14	.	CASGSEDAAETQYF	TGTGCCAGTGGAAGCGAGGACGCCGCAGAGACCCAGTACTTC
TRBV28	.	TRBJ2-7	14	.	CASSPLQGIYEQYF	TGTGCCAGCAGTCCGTTACAGGGAATCTACGAGCAGTACTTC
TRBV5-4	.	TRBJ2-7	14	.	CASRDLGGGYEQYF	TGTGCCAGTCGGGACCTGGGGGGTGGCTACGAGCAGTACTTC
TRBV6-5	.	TRBJ1-2	13	.	CASSPGRRYGYTF	TGTGCCAGCAGCCCCGGGCGGAGATATGGCTACACCTTC
TRBV30	medium-sized	TRBJ2-2	15	.	CAWSPGQRDTGELFF	TGTGCCTGGAGTCCGGGTCAGAGGGACACCGGGGAGCTGTTTTTT
TRBV28	.	TRBJ2-7	11	.	CASSTPDRQYF	TGTGCCAGCAGTACCCCGGACAGGCAGTACTTC
TRBV28	.	TRBJ1-2	13	TRBD1	CASSGQATYGYTF	TGTGCCAGCAGCGGACAGGCGACTTATGGCTACACCTTC
TRBV4-2	.	TRBJ2-3	16	TRBD1	CASSHRPGGGTDTQYF	TGTGCCAGCAGCCACCGACCAGGGGGCGGGACAGATACGCAGTATTTT
TRBV30	.	TRBJ2-7	11	.	CAWSRVNEQYF	TGTGCCTGGAGTCGGGTAAACGAGCAGTACTTC
TRBV4-1	.	TRBJ2-2	15	.	CASSLKGGYTGELFF	TGCGCCAGCAGTCTCAAAGGGGGGTACACCGGGGAGCTGTTTTTT
TRBV19	once	TRBJ1-4	14	.	CATHTDRTNEKLFF	TGTGCCACCCACACGGACCGAACTAATGAAAAACTGTTTTTT
TRBV5-1	.	TRBJ2-1	15	.	CASSLGREAYNEQFF	TGCGCCAGCAGCTTGGGGAGGGAGGCCTACAATGAGCAGTTCTTC
TRBV11-3	.	TRBJ2-7	15	.	CASSLDRTNSYEQYF	TGTGCCAGCAGCTTAGATCGGACAAACTCCTACGAGCAGTACTTC
TRBV4-1	.	TRBJ2-7	15	.	CASSLTALARDEQYF	TGCGCCAGCAGCCTCACGGCCCTAGCTCGGGACGAGCAGTACTTC
TRBV27	once	TRBJ1-2	15	.	CASSLSPAPNYGYTF	TGTGCCAGCAGTTTATCCCCCGCTCCTAACTATGGCTACACCTTC